This T cell receptor beta chain was sequenced during a study of blood T cell repertoires in COVID-19. Study as a whole: Acute and convalescent COVID-19 samples came from the United States, Italy and Spain. Nucleic acid was either cDNA or gDNA, and it came from T cells, B-cell-depleted T cells, or PBMCs.

Original processing notes: Amplification from reference gene primers served as the basis for estimated nucleated cell counts. Only in-frame clones appear in the TCRdb table, and some are missing; sequencing was by immunoSEQ multiplex PCR. V, J and clone size reflect that table, while D and trimming were determined from the DNA. Among 9,000 to 9,500 clones, about 86% were seen once, and the ten largest hold more than 6.5%. This clone was detected only a few times. CDR1 and CDR2 (germline): LGHDT, YNNKEL (reference sequence). V shed 2 bases and J shed 0 bases, with 7 bases lying between them. The CDR3 contains 14 residues.

J is TRBJ1-1 and V is TRBV3-1 (or the pseudogene TRBV3-2); perhaps TRBD1 as D (6 bases). The receptor was isolated from a human donor in a cohort sampled during active COVID-19. The sample taken for sequencing was peripheral blood. CDR3 loop: CASSQWTVNTEAFF. The DNA of the CDR3 is TGTGCCAGCAGCCAATGGACAGTGAACACTGAAGCTTTCTTT.